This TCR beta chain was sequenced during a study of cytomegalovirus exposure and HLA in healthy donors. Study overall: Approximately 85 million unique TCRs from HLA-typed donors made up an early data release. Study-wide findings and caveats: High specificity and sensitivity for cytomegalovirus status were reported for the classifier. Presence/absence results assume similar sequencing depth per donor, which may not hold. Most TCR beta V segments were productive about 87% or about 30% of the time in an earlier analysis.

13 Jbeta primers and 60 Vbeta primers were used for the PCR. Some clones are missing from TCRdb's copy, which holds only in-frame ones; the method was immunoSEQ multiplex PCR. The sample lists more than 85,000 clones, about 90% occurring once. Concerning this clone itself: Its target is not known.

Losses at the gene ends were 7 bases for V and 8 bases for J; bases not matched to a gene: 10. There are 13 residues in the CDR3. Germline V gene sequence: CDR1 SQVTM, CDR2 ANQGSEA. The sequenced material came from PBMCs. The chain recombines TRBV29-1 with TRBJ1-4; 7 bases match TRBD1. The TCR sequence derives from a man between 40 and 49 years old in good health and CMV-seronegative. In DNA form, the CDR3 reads TGCAGCGCCGAGGGGGCTGGCGAAGAAAAACTGTTTTTT. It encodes CSAEGAGEEKLFF.